A selection of T cell receptor beta chains follows, all from one sample in a study of Tregs in tolerant kidney transplant recipients. Measured with immunoSEQ multiplex PCR; TCRdb has only the in-frame clones, and not every one. The data hold over 50,000 clones, with 80% to 90% observed a single time. Sequencing used Tregs from blood, obtained before the transplant. The source is a human donor who received a combined kidney and bone marrow transplant. Both conserved end residues are part of each CDR3. The order of the fields is V gene, clone size, D gene, CDR3 length, J gene, CDR3 protein, CDR3 DNA. D genes are given only for firm matches. A clone size is listed for some rows: how often the clone was seen (once, few, many), or a class if it is expanded.

>TRBV6-1|NA|NA|17|TRBJ1-4
CASSEEDYSATNEKLFF
TGTGCCAGCAGTGAAGAGGATTACAGCGCAACTAATGAAAAACTGTTTTTT
>TRBV19|once|NA|13|TRBJ2-1
CASSMRTYNEQFF
TGTGCCAGTAGTATGCGAACCTACAATGAGCAGTTCTTC
>TRBV28|NA|TRBD1|15|TRBJ2-7
CASSSPGQIIYEQYF
TGTGCCAGCAGCTCGCCGGGACAGATTATATACGAGCAGTACTTC
>TRBV11-3|NA|TRBD2|17|TRBJ2-2
CASSLEVAGGFTGELFF
TGTGCCAGCAGCTTAGAGGTCGCGGGAGGGTTCACCGGGGAGCTGTTTTTT
>TRBV6-1|NA|NA|15|TRBJ2-7
CASSEARRTSYEQYF
TGTGCCAGCAGTGAAGCTCGGCGCACAAGCTACGAGCAGTACTTC
>TRBV18|once|TRBD1|16|TRBJ2-7
CASSPRTGTGGYEQYF
TGTGCCAGCTCACCACGAACCGGGACAGGGGGCTACGAGCAGTACTTC
>TRBV7-2|NA|NA|14|TRBJ1-1
CASSQRSGGTEAFF
TGTGCCAGCAGCCAAAGGTCCGGTGGCACTGAAGCTTTCTTT
>TRBV2|NA|NA|13|TRBJ1-1
CASSSLGGTEAFF
TGTGCCAGCAGTTCGCTGGGGGGCACTGAAGCTTTCTTT
>TRBV5-4|NA|TRBD1|15|TRBJ2-7
CASSFGTGKNYEQYF
TGTGCCAGCAGCTTCGGGACAGGAAAAAACTACGAGCAGTACTTC
>TRBV5-1|NA|NA|17|TRBJ2-2
CASSRDPGGSDTGELFF
TGCGCCAGCAGCCGGGACCCCGGGGGCTCGGACACCGGGGAGCTGTTTTTT
>TRBV7-6|NA|NA|14|TRBJ2-2
CASSLTSGTGELFF
TGTGCCAGCAGTCTTACTAGTGGCACCGGGGAGCTGTTTTTT
>TRBV5-5|NA|NA|15|TRBJ2-7
CASSPPGGPLRQQYF
TGTGCCAGCAGCCCCCCTGGGGGACCCCTCAGGCAGCAGTACTTC
>TRBV6-5|NA|NA|16|TRBJ1-1
CASSYSIYGLNTEAFF
TGTGCCAGCAGTTACTCGATTTACGGGCTGAACACTGAAGCTTTCTTT
>TRBV28|NA|NA|17|TRBJ2-2
CASSLSWARGFTGELFF
TGTGCCAGCAGTTTGAGCTGGGCGAGGGGTTTCACCGGGGAGCTGTTTTTT
>TRBV27|few|TRBD2|15|TRBJ2-3
CASSSGTSGGDTQYF
TGTGCCAGCAGTTCCGGGACTAGCGGGGGGGATACGCAGTATTTT
>TRBV7-2|NA|TRBD1|15|TRBJ2-3
CASSPGQGGTDTQYF
TGTGCCAGCAGCCCGGGACAGGGGGGCACAGATACGCAGTATTTT
>TRBV5-1|NA|TRBD2|16|TRBJ2-5
CASSSGLAGGIGIQYF
TGCGCCAGCAGCTCCGGACTAGCGGGAGGGATAGGTATCCAGTACTTC
>TRBV10-3|once|NA|14|TRBJ2-4
CATSPVVDSNIQYF
TGTGCCACCTCACCCGTGGTGGATTCAAACATTCAGTACTTC
>TRBV5-1|NA|NA|13|TRBJ1-2
CASSFRPEDGYTF
TGCGCCAGCAGCTTTCGGCCTGAAGATGGCTACACCTTC
>TRBV7-2|NA|TRBD2|16|TRBJ2-5
CASSLDLLAGGETQYF
TGTGCCAGCAGCTTAGACCTACTAGCGGGGGGAGAGACCCAGTACTTC
>TRBV10-3|NA|NA|16|TRBJ1-6
CAISPDQRSYNSPLHF
TGTGCCATCAGTCCAGACCAAAGGTCCTATAATTCACCCCTCCACTTT
>TRBV11-2|NA|TRBD1|15|TRBJ2-1
CASSLDGEGANEQFF
TGTGCCAGCAGCTTAGATGGTGAGGGGGCGAATGAGCAGTTCTTC
>TRBV6-1|few|TRBD2|15|TRBJ2-1
CASSAGTSGHNEQFF
TGTGCCAGCAGCGCCGGGACTAGCGGCCACAATGAGCAGTTCTTC
>TRBV11-2|NA|TRBD2|15|TRBJ2-7
CASSLEGLAGGEQYF
TGTGCCAGCAGCTTAGAGGGACTAGCGGGAGGCGAGCAGTACTTC
>TRBV13|NA|NA|14|TRBJ2-7
CASRRQGTSYEQYF
TGTGCCAGCAGACGTCAGGGGACCTCCTACGAGCAGTACTTC
>TRBV19|few|NA|14|TRBJ1-1
CASSINRLGTEAFF
TGTGCCAGTAGTATAAACCGTCTCGGGACTGAAGCTTTCTTT
>TRBV15|NA|NA|13|TRBJ2-7
CATSRDYQERQYF
TGTGCCACCAGCAGGGATTATCAGGAGAGGCAGTACTTC
>TRBV29-1|few|NA|12|TRBJ2-7
CSVRDNHDEQYF
TGCAGCGTCCGGGACAATCACGACGAGCAGTACTTC
>TRBV18|NA|NA|11|TRBJ2-3
CASSITDTQYF
TGTGCCAGCTCAATAACAGATACGCAGTATTTT
>TRBV19|NA|NA|15|TRBJ1-2
CASSIMTALMDGYTF
TGTGCCAGTAGTATAATGACAGCCTTAATGGATGGCTACACCTTC